The 7 T cell receptor beta chains given below trace back to one sample, sequenced in a study of Tregs in tolerant kidney transplant recipients. Clones were sequenced by immunoSEQ multiplex PCR, and TCRdb holds only the in-frame ones, with some missing. The top ten hold about 0.5% of the sample, which has 60,000 to 95,000 clones, approximately 98% seen once. The specimen comprised CD4+ T cells from blood, sampled before the transplant. These receptors were obtained from a human donor who received a combined kidney and bone marrow transplant.

The CDR3 DNA reads TGTGCCATCAGTGAGTTCGGACAGGTCACAGATACGCAGTATTTT. Protein sequence: CAISEFGQVTDTQYF. The V gene is TRBV10-3, the J gene TRBJ2-3; 7 nucleotides line up with TRBD1. The germline gives CDR1 ENHRY, CDR2 SYGVKD. CDR3 length equals 15 residues. After removal of 1 base from V and 2 bases from J, the junction contained 3 bases not matched to a gene.

The V and J genes are TRBV9 and TRBJ2-2; 7 positions match TRBD2. The V segment lost 4 bases and the J segment 7 bases; nucleotides outside the gene matches: 10. Germline V gene lookup returns CDR1 SGDLS and CDR2 YYNGEE. The CDR3 sequence is 15 residues long. In DNA form, the CDR3 reads TGTGCCAGCAGCTACCGCGGGAGTGGTTTCGGGGAGCTGTTTTTT. Its translation is CASSYRGSGFGELFF.

The chain recombines TRBV4-3 with TRBJ1-3; possibly TRBD1 for D (6 bases). This CDR3 comprises 15 residues. Germline loops: CDR1 LGHNA, CDR2 YSLEER. V shed 2 bases and J shed 2 bases, with 10 bases lying between them. CDR3 loop: CASSQSEGAGNTIYF. Written as DNA, the CDR3 is TGCGCCAGCAGCCAATCAGAGGGGGCTGGAAACACCATATATTTT.

The chain recombines TRBV2 with TRBJ1-3, with D unresolved. The germline CDR1 and CDR2 sequences are SNHLY and FYNNEI. V lost 2 bases and J 6 bases, leaving 11 bases between the germline ends. The CDR3 runs to 14 residues. In nucleotides, the CDR3 is TGTGCCAGCAGTGAAATAACAGCAGTAAACACCATATATTTT. Protein: CASSEITAVNTIYF. Variable domain in full (rest from reference TRBV2 and TRBJ1-3): EPEVTQTPSHQVTQMGQEVILRCVPISNHLYFYWYRQILGQKVEFLVSFYNNEISEKSEIFDDQFSVERPDGSNFTLKIRSTKLEDSAMYFCASSEITAVNTIYFGEGSWLTVV.

The chain is built from TRBV11-2 and TRBJ1-2; D might be TRBD1 (6 bases). Looked up from germline, CDR1 is SGHAT and CDR2 is FQNNGV. This CDR3 spans 15 amino acids. Deletions cut 1 base from V and 8 bases from J, with 17 bases between. The CDR3 coding sequence is TGTGCCAGCAGCTTAGGAAGAGGCTCAGGGGACGGCTACACCTTC. Its translation is CASSLGRGSGDGYTF.

The chain couples TRBV10-3 to TRBJ2-3, with D possibly TRBD1 on 6 matching bases. This CDR3 spans 14 amino acids. V shed 6 bases and J shed 0 bases, with 10 bases lying between them. Germline CDR1 and CDR2: ENHRY and SYGVKD. In DNA, the CDR3 is TGTGCCATCAGCAGGACAGAGAGCACAGATACGCAGTATTTT. Protein product: CAISRTESTDTQYF.

The chain recombines TRBV5-1 with TRBJ2-5, with D possibly being TRBD1 (6 bases). Germline V gene data show CDR1 as SGHRS and CDR2 as YFSETQ. The CDR3 has 15 residues. The germline V and J ends were trimmed by 0 bases and 6 bases, with 15 bases remaining between them. The CDR3 reads CASSLEGTLGQTQYF. In DNA form, the CDR3 reads TGCGCCAGCAGCTTGGAAGGGACACTCGGACAGACCCAGTACTTC.